The clone carrying this T cell receptor beta chain was seen only once. The data derive from a study of ipilimumab plus nivolumab after autologous stem cell transplantation. Study in general: A median of roughly eight nivolumab and 5 or 6 ipilimumab doses were given. Both relapsed and primary refractory DLBCL were included.

In germline, CDR1 is LNHDA, CDR2 SQIVND (reference sequence). The V and J ends lost 5 bases and 4 bases respectively, with 17 bases between them. This CDR3 spans 15 amino acids. Repertoires were generated with immunoSEQ multiplex PCR, while TCRdb's copy carries only in-frame clones and drops some. The data hold about 9,700 clones, with approximately 72% observed a single time. Patients got ipilimumab 1 mg/kg beginning 14 to 28 days post-transplant. Through week 26, nivolumab 3 mg/kg IV was given weeks 1, 4, 7, 10, then biweekly. The starting material was PBMCs, obtained in a trial of ipilimumab plus nivolumab as post-transplant consolidation. The chain is built from TRBV19 and TRBJ1-2; D might be TRBD1 (5 bases). The sequence was obtained from a male donor with diffuse large B-cell lymphoma. CDR3 coding DNA: TGTGCCAGTAGTGCCGAGGGGCAGGGACGCTATGGCTACACCTTC. Translated: CASSAEGQGRYGYTF.